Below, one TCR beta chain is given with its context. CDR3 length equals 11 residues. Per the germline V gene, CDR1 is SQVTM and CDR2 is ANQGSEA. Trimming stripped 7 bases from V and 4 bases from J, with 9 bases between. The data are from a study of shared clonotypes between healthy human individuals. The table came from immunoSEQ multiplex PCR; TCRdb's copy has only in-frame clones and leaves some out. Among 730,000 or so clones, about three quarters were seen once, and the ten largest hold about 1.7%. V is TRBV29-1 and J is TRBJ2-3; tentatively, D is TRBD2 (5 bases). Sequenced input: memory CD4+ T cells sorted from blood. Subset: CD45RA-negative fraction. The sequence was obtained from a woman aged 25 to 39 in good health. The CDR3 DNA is TGCAGCGCCCTTAGCGCAGATACGCAGTATTTT. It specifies CSALSADTQYF.